This TCR beta chain originates from a study of monozygotic twins with inflammatory bowel disease. Study observations and caveats: Lower TCRbeta diversity (inverse Simpson) was seen in IBD patients than in healthy co-twins.

Germline CDR1 is MNHEY and CDR2 is SVGEGT. The CDR3 totals 13 residues. The UMIs contained a 6-nucleotide sample barcode. They were added by template switching during cDNA synthesis. With the 5' RACE reads reprocessed, TCRdb shows one record per CDR3 protein and no DNA. In total, the table holds around 99,000 distinct CDR3 sequences. A word on this clonotype: Its cognate antigen is unknown.

Material: blood. The rearrangement joins TRBV6-2 or TRBV6-3 to TRBJ2-5; TCRdb proposes TRBD2, but this gene call is untestable without DNA. The sequence was obtained from a human donor with ulcerative colitis or Crohn's disease, or a healthy co-twin of an affected twin (not recorded which). This chain's CDR3 is CASSRTSQETQYF.